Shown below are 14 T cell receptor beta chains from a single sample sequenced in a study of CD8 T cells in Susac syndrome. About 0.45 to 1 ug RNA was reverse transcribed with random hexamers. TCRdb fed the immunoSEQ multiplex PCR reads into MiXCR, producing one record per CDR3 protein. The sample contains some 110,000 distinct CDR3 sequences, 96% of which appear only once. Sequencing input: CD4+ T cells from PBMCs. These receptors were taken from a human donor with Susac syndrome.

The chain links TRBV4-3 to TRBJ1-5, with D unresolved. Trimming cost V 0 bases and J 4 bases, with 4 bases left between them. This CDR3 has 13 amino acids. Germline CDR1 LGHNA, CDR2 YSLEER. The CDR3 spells CASSQEVNQPQHF. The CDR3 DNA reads TGCGCCAGCAGCCAAGAGGTAAATCAGCCCCAGCATTTT.

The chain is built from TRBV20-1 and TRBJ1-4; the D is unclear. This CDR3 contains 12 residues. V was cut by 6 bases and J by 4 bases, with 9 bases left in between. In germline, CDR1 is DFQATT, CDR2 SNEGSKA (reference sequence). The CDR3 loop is CSANWGNEKLFF. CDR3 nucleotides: TGCAGTGCCAATTGGGGTAATGAAAAACTGTTTTTT.

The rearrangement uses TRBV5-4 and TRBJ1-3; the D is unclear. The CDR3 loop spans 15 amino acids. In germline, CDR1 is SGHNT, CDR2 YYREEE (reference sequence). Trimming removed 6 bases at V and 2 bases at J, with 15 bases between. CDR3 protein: CASKDGRRTGNTIYF. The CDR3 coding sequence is TGTGCCAGCAAAGATGGGCGAAGGACTGGAAACACCATATATTTT. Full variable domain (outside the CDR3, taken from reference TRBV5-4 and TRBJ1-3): ETGVTQSPTHLIKTRGQQVTLRCSSQSGHNTVSWYQQALGQGPQFIFQYYREEENGRGNFPPRFSGLQFPNYSSELNVNALELDDSALYLCASKDGRRTGNTIYFGEGSWLTVV.

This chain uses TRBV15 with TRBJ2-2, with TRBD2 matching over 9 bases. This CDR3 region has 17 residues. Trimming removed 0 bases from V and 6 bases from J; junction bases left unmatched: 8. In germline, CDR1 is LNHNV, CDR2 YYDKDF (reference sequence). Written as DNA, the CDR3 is TGTGCCACCAGCAGAGATCCCGGCGGGAGGGCCCCCGGGGAGCTGTTTTTT. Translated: CATSRDPGGRAPGELFF. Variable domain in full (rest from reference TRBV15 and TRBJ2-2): DAMVIQNPRYQVTQFGKPVTLSCSQTLNHNVMYWYQQKSSQAPKLLFHYYDKDFNNEADTPDNFQSRRPNTSFCFLDIRSPGLGDTAMYLCATSRDPGGRAPGELFFGEGSRLTVL.

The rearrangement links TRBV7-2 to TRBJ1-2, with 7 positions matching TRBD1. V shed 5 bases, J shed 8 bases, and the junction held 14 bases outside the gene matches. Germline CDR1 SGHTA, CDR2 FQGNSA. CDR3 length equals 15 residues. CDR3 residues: CASSPGIRQGQGYTF. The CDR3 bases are TGTGCCAGCAGCCCGGGAATTAGACAGGGACAAGGCTACACCTTC.

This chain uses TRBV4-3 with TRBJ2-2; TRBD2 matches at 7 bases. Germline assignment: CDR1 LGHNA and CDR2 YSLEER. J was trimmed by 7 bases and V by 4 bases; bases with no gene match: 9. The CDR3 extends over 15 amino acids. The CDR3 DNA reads TGCGCCAGCAGCCCGGAGGGAGGGCCGGGCGGGGAGCTGTTTTTT. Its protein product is CASSPEGGPGGELFF.

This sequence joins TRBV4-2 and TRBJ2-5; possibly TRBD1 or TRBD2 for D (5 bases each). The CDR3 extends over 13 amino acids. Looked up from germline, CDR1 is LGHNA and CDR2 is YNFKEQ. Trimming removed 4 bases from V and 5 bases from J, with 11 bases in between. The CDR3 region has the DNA TGTGCCAGCAGCCTTCAGGGAGTGGAGACCCAGTACTTC. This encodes CASSLQGVETQYF.

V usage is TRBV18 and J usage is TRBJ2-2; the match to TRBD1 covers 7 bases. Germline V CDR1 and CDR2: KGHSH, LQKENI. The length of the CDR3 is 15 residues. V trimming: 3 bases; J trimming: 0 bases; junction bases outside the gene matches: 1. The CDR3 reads CASSPGTANTGELFF. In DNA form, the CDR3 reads TGTGCCAGCTCACCGGGGACAGCGAACACCGGGGAGCTGTTTTTT. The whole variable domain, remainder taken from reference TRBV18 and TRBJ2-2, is NAGVMQNPRHLVRRRGQEARLRCSPMKGHSHVYWYRQLPEEGLKFMVYLQKENIIDESGMPKERFSAEFPKEGPSILRIQQVVRGDSAAYFCASSPGTANTGELFFGEGSRLTVL.

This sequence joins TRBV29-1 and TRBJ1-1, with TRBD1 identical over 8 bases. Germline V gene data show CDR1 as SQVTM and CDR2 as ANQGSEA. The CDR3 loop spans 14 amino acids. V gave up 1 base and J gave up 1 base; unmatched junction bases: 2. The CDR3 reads CSVEGGTGNTEAFF. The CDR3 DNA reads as TGCAGCGTTGAAGGGGGGACAGGGAACACTGAAGCTTTCTTT.

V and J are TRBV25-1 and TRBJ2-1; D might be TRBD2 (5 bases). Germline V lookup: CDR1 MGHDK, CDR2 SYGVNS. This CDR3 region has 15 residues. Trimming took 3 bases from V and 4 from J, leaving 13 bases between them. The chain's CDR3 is CASSDSVGGYNEQFF. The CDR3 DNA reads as TGTGCCAGCAGTGATTCCGTTGGCGGGTACAATGAGCAGTTCTTC.

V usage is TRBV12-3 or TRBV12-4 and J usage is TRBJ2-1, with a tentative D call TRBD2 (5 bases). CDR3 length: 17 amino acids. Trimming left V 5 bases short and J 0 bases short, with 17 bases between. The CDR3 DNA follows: TGTGCCAGCAGTGCCTTTTTGAGGGTTCCCTCCTACAATGAGCAGTTCTTC. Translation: CASSAFLRVPSYNEQFF.

This chain's CDR3 is CASRGTTSTDTQYF. Written as DNA, the CDR3 is TGCGCCAGCAGGGGGACAACTAGCACAGATACGCAGTATTTT. This chain joins TRBV5-1 and TRBJ2-3; a weak D match, TRBD1 (6 bases). Trimming cost V 5 bases and J 0 bases, with 10 bases left between them. Per the germline V gene, CDR1 is SGHRS and CDR2 is YFSETQ. This CDR3 is built from 14 residues.

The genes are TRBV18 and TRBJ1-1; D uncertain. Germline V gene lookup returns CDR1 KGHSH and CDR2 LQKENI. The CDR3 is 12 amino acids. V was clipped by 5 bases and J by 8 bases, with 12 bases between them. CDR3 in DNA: TGTGCCAGCTCATTCCGGGATTCCGAAGCTTTCTTT. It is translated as CASSFRDSEAFF.

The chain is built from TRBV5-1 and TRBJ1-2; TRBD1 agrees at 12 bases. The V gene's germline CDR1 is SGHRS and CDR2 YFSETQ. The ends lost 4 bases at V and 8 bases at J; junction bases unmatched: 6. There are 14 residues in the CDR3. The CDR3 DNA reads TGCGCCAGCAGCCCGGGACAGGGGGCATTCGGCTACACCTTC. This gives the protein CASSPGQGAFGYTF.